A single sample is the source of the 3 T cell receptor beta chains below, sequenced in a study of CD8+ T cells in alopecia areata. Sequencing templates came from extracted RNA that was reverse transcribed into cDNA. Data came from immunoSEQ multiplex PCR; TCRdb stores just in-frame clones and leaves some out. The top ten hold 23% of the sample, which has 95,000 to 120,000 clones, about 50% seen once. The specimen was NKG2D-low CD8+ T cells sorted from blood. These TCRs come from a human donor with alopecia areata.

The chain joins TRBV27 to TRBJ1-2; D is ambiguous. This CDR3 contains 15 residues. Trimming removed 3 bases at V and 6 bases at J, with 17 bases between. Germline lookup yields CDR1 MNHEY and CDR2 SMNVEV (reference sequence). CDR3 nucleotide sequence: TGTGCCAGCAGTTTTGATGGGGTGTGGCTGGATGGCTACACCTTC. Amino acids: CASSFDGVWLDGYTF.

This clone was counted a few times. The V gene is TRBV27, the J gene TRBJ1-5, with TRBD1 identical over 8 bases. V was pared by 4 bases and J by 3 bases, with 5 bases of the junction left unmatched. CDR1 MNHEY and CDR2 SMNVEV come from the germline V gene (reference sequence). The CDR3 is made up of 15 amino acids. The CDR3 DNA reads as TGTGCCAGCAGTTACTCAGGGGGCGTCAATCAGCCCCAGCATTTT. This codes for CASSYSGGVNQPQHF.

Only a few counts were recorded for this clone. J is TRBJ2-7 and V is TRBV4-2; 7 nucleotides align to TRBD2. The CDR3 has 15 amino acids. J lost 4 bases, V lost 0 bases, and 6 bases had no gene match. Germline CDR1 reads LGHNA; CDR2 reads YNFKEQ. DNA for the CDR3: TGTGCCAGCAGCCAAGATGTGGCGGGAGTTTACGAGCAGTACTTC. As protein: CASSQDVAGVYEQYF.